The sample holds one count of the clone carrying this TCR beta chain. This sample was taken from a study of tumor-infiltrating lymphocytes in primary liver carcinoma. Germline CDR1 and CDR2: MNHEY and SMNVEV (reference sequence). The V segment lost 5 bases and the J segment 6 bases; nucleotides outside the gene matches: 5. The CDR3 runs 14 residues. Co-extraction yielded RNA and DNA from around 20-30 mg of unsorted bulk tissue. Priming with a constant-region primer yielded TCR beta cDNA from 450 to 550 ng total RNA. ARM-PCR, slightly modified, supplied the TCR beta libraries through three nested multiplex PCR rounds. TRBV1-TRBV30 forward primers paired with a C-beta reverse primer were used in the first two PCR rounds, which ran roughly 9 cycles each. TCRdb analysed the multiplex PCR reads with MiXCR anew, one entry per CDR3 protein. Among fewer than 150,000 distinct CDR3 sequences listed, less than 80% were seen once.

The sample was liver tumor tissue from sampling region 1. The sample's subset: tumor region T1, superior pole. The V call is TRBV27, the J call TRBJ2-5; TRBD2 aligns across 11 bases. This sequence was found in a woman between 55 and 75 years old with primary liver carcinoma and hepatitis B virus infection. In DNA form, the CDR3 reads TGTGCCAGCAGTCGCACTAGCGGGAGTCAGACCCAGTACTTC. Translated: CASSRTSGSQTQYF.